Listed below are T cell receptor beta chains from one sample, sequenced in a study of blood T cells in healthy people across ages. In TCRdb, the 5' RACE reads were re-called with MiXCR into one record per CDR3 protein. The sample records about 730,000 distinct CDR3 sequences, around 46% being singletons. Sequences were obtained from blood. These receptors were collected from a woman aged 55-75 years in good health. Both conserved end residues are part of each CDR3. A D gene is named only where the DNA matches it firmly. Clone size is stated in some rows and not others, as once, few, many or a class when expanded.

CDR3 length | J gene | D gene | V gene | clone size | CDR3 DNA | CDR3 protein
15 | TRBJ1-5 | TRBD1 | TRBV10-3 | once | TGTGCCATCAGGGGGGGACAGGGAGGGAGTCAGCCCCAGCATTTT | CAIRGGQGGSQPQHF
13 | TRBJ2-3 | - | TRBV6-6 | many | TGTGCCAGCAGCCCGGGACAAACAGATACGCAGTATTTT | CASSPGQTDTQYF
14 | TRBJ2-2 | TRBD2 | TRBV28 | - | TGTGCCAGCAGTTCTCCGGGACTAGCCGGGGAGCTGTTTTTT | CASSSPGLAGELFF
16 | TRBJ1-2 | - | TRBV10-3 | - | TGTGCCATCGGGAAAGGGGGGACGGATCTCACGTATGGCTACACCTTC | CAIGKGGTDLTYGYTF
16 | TRBJ2-7 | TRBD1 | TRBV9 | - | TGTGCCAGCAGCGCGGGGGAGGGACAGGGGCTGCACGAGCAGTACTTC | CASSAGEGQGLHEQYF
14 | TRBJ1-2 | - | TRBV4-1 | - | TGCGCCAGCAGCCAAGAGGGTCAGACTGGGGGCTACACCTTC | CASSQEGQTGGYTF
13 | TRBJ2-1 | TRBD2 | TRBV10-3 | - | TGTGCCATCAGTGGGACTAGCGGGGAGTCCCAGTTCTTC | CAISGTSGESQFF
13 | TRBJ1-5 | - | TRBV9 | few | TGTGCCAGCAGCAAACTCAGCAATCAGCCCCAGCATTTT | CASSKLSNQPQHF
16 | TRBJ2-7 | TRBD2 | TRBV5-1 | few | TGCGCCAGCAGCCCCGAGGGGACTAGCGTCTCCTACGAGCAGTACTTC | CASSPEGTSVSYEQYF
14 | TRBJ1-1 | - | TRBV10-3 | - | TGTGCCATCAGTGAGAGAGAACAGAACACTGAAGCTTTCTTT | CAISEREQNTEAFF
15 | TRBJ1-2 | - | TRBV7-6 | - | TGTGCCAGCAGCTTAGAGGCCAGTCCGGCCTATGGCTACACCTTC | CASSLEASPAYGYTF
14 | TRBJ2-7 | - | TRBV2 | - | TGTGCCAGCAGTGAAGGGGGTCCCTCCTACGAGCAGTACTTC | CASSEGGPSYEQYF
13 | TRBJ1-3 | TRBD1 | TRBV29-1 | - | TGCAGCGCGACAGGGTCGGGAGGAAACACCATATATTTT | CSATGSGGNTIYF
14 | TRBJ2-5 | - | TRBV7-2 | few | TGTGCCAGCAGCTCACAGGGTATGGGTGAGACCCAGTACTTC | CASSSQGMGETQYF
15 | TRBJ2-7 | - | TRBV5-1 | - | TGCGCCAGCAGCTCGTTGACAGGAGGGTTCCACGAGCAGTACTTC | CASSSLTGGFHEQYF
18 | TRBJ2-1 | - | TRBV20-1 | - | TGCAGTGCTAGAAGCCCTCCGCATGAGTTTCTCTCCTACAATGAGCAGTTCTTC | CSARSPPHEFLSYNEQFF
14 | TRBJ2-3 | - | TRBV5-1 | - | TGCGCCAGCAGCGTTGGGACAGCGGGAGATACGCAGTATTTT | CASSVGTAGDTQYF
17 | TRBJ1-6 | - | TRBV20-1 | - | TGCAGTGCCCCTCGCTCGGGGGGGGATGGCTATAATTCACCCCTCCACTTT | CSAPRSGGDGYNSPLHF
13 | TRBJ2-7 | - | TRBV6-5 | many | TGTGCCAGCAGTTACGGGGTCTCCTACGAGCAGTACTTC | CASSYGVSYEQYF
12 | TRBJ1-2 | TRBD1 | TRBV29-1 | - | TGCAGCGTTCTGGGACAGGGTGGCGGCTACACCTTC | CSVLGQGGGYTF
14 | TRBJ2-1 | - | TRBV29-1 | many | TGCAGCTCCGCGGGAGGACAGGGGTCGGATGAGCAGTTCTTC | CSSAGGQGSDEQFF
16 | TRBJ2-6 | TRBD1 | TRBV28 | - | TGTGCCAGCAGTGTGTGGACAGGTCCTGGGGCCAACGTCCTGACTTTC | CASSVWTGPGANVLTF
14 | TRBJ1-2 | - | TRBV7-2 | few | TGTGCCAGCAGCTTAGCGGAGACCGTTGGCGGCTACACCTTC | CASSLAETVGGYTF
18 | TRBJ2-6 | TRBD2 | TRBV27 | - | TGTGCCAGCGGCGCCTATAGCGGGGGGGCCTATGGGGCCAACGTCCTGACTTTC | CASGAYSGGAYGANVLTF
17 | TRBJ1-5 | TRBD1 | TRBV12-3/TRBV12-4 | - | TGTGCCAGCAGTTCAACCCTACAGGGGAAAGGCAATCAGCCCCAGCATTTT | CASSSTLQGKGNQPQHF
16 | TRBJ2-1 | - | TRBV20-1 | few | TGCAGTGCTAGGCCCCACGGGGGAGTAACCTACAATGAGCAGTTCTTC | CSARPHGGVTYNEQFF
15 | TRBJ2-1 | - | TRBV6-2/TRBV6-3 | few | TGTGCCAGCAGTTACTCTCGGGAGTCCTACAATGAGCAGTTCTTC | CASSYSRESYNEQFF
17 | TRBJ2-1 | - | TRBV2 | once | TGTGCCAGCAAGAAAAGTGGAGGAGACGGCCAGAACAATGAGCAGTTCTTC | CASKKSGGDGQNNEQFF
15 | TRBJ2-4 | TRBD1 | TRBV5-1 | - | TGCGCCAGCAGCCTCCCAGGGACAGGGGAAAACATTCAGTACTTC | CASSLPGTGENIQYF
13 | TRBJ2-1 | - | TRBV27 | - | TGTGCCAGCAGAGACGGGCTACCCAATGAGCAGTTCTTC | CASRDGLPNEQFF
16 | TRBJ2-7 | TRBD2 | TRBV19 | - | TGTGCCAGTAGTGCCACCGCTAGCGGGAGGGCCTACGAGCAGTACTTC | CASSATASGRAYEQYF
16 | TRBJ2-2 | TRBD2 | TRBV27 | - | TGTGCCAGCAGTCCTGGGGGAGGGAGGGCCACCGGGGAGCTGTTTTTT | CASSPGGGRATGELFF
15 | TRBJ1-4 | - | TRBV21-1 | - | TGTGCCAGCAGCAAAGGGGACAGAGGTTCGGAAAAACTGTTTTTT | CASSKGDRGSEKLFF
13 | TRBJ2-1 | TRBD2 | TRBV7-3 | many | TGTGCCAGCAGCCCCGGACTAGCGGGGAAGCAGTTCTTC | CASSPGLAGKQFF
17 | TRBJ2-3 | TRBD2 | TRBV9 | - | TGTGCCAGCAGCGCCGGACTAGCGGGAGAAGGAGCAGATACGCAGTATTTT | CASSAGLAGEGADTQYF
11 | TRBJ1-2 | - | TRBV29-1 | - | TGCAGCGTTGGCCCCGGCTATGGCTACACCTTC | CSVGPGYGYTF
12 | TRBJ2-7 | - | TRBV5-1 | once | TGCGCCAGCAGACGAGAGGCCTACGAGCAGTACTTC | CASRREAYEQYF
12 | TRBJ2-5 | - | TRBV7-8 | - | TGTGCCAGCAGCCGGATTGTAGAGACCCAGTACTTC | CASSRIVETQYF
14 | TRBJ1-4 | - | TRBV11-2 | few | TGTGCCAGCAGCGAAGGACAGCCTAATGAAAAACTGTTTTTT | CASSEGQPNEKLFF
13 | TRBJ1-2 | TRBD1 | TRBV28 | - | TGTGCCAGCAGCAAAATCGACAGGGCAGGCTACACCTTC | CASSKIDRAGYTF
15 | TRBJ2-7 | - | TRBV7-2 | - | TGTGCCAGCAGCCCGCCAGAGGACAACTACAATGAGCAGTACTTC | CASSPPEDNYNEQYF
13 | TRBJ2-5 | - | TRBV2 | - | TGTGCCAGCAGTGGGGGGGGCTGGGAGACCCAGTACTTC | CASSGGGWETQYF
17 | TRBJ2-1 | TRBD2 | TRBV20-1 | many | TGCAGTGCAGGTTTTAGACTAGCGGGAGAAATGGGCAATGAGCAGTTCTTC | CSAGFRLAGEMGNEQFF
15 | TRBJ2-5 | TRBD2 | TRBV24-1 | - | TGTGCCACCAGTGATTCTAGCGGGGGAGTAAATGAGCAGTACTTC | CATSDSSGGVNEQYF
17 | TRBJ2-5 | TRBD2 | TRBV4-2 | - | TGTGCCAGCAGCCAAGTTAGTGTAGGAGCGGGGTTAGAGACCCAGTACTTC | CASSQVSVGAGLETQYF
16 | TRBJ2-1 | TRBD2 | TRBV12-3/TRBV12-4 | - | TGTGCCAGCAGTTTTCGACTAGCGGGAGAGGGAGAGACCCAGTTCTTC | CASSFRLAGEGETQFF
16 | TRBJ1-2 | TRBD1 | TRBV27 | - | TGTGCCAGCAGTTTAAAACAGGGGGCGATTGGCTATGGCTACACCTTC | CASSLKQGAIGYGYTF
15 | TRBJ2-1 | TRBD2 | TRBV6-2/TRBV6-3 | - | TGTGCCAGCACTCCAGCGGGGACGGATTACAATGAGCAGTTCTTC | CASTPAGTDYNEQFF
14 | TRBJ2-3 | - | TRBV9 | - | TGTGCCAGCAGCGTCACACAGGATTCAGATACGCAGTATTTT | CASSVTQDSDTQYF
13 | TRBJ2-1 | - | TRBV29-1 | many | TGCAGCGCCAGGGGGAGGCTCGTCGATGAGCAGTTCTTC | CSARGRLVDEQFF
19 | TRBJ2-1 | TRBD2 | TRBV9 | few | TGTGCCAGCAGTGCTAAGGGACTAGCGGGACTTTTCTCCTACAATGAGCAGTTCTTC | CASSAKGLAGLFSYNEQFF
18 | TRBJ2-4 | TRBD2 | TRBV20-1 | few | TGCAGTGCTAGTCCCGGACTAGCGCCCGAAGGGGCCAAAAACATTCAGTACTTC | CSASPGLAPEGAKNIQYF
12 | TRBJ2-2 | - | TRBV29-1 | - | TGCAGCGTTGCCCGGAACACCGGGGAGCTGTTTTTT | CSVARNTGELFF
17 | TRBJ2-7 | - | TRBV18 | few | TGTGCCAGCTCACCACCCGGACCCGGAGCAAGCCCCTACGAGCAGTACTTC | CASSPPGPGASPYEQYF
16 | TRBJ2-7 | TRBD2 | TRBV9 | - | TGTGCCAGCAGCGTAGGTGGGGGGGAACGTCACGACGAGCAGTACTTC | CASSVGGGERHDEQYF
14 | TRBJ2-2 | - | TRBV29-1 | - | TGCAGCGGTGGGGTGGGACCGAACACCGGGGAGCTGTTTTTT | CSGGVGPNTGELFF
14 | TRBJ2-1 | TRBD2 | TRBV7-2 | many | TGTGCCAGCAGCTCAGAAGGTAGGACTAGCCACCAGTTCTTC | CASSSEGRTSHQFF